The source of this T cell receptor (beta chain) is a study of cytomegalovirus exposure and HLA in healthy donors. Study in general: Prior work identified around 120 million unique TCR beta sequences in some 200 million T cells.

V lost 2 bases to trimming and J lost 2 bases, with 6 bases between them. The CDR3 is made up of 13 amino acids. Germline V CDR1 and CDR2: SSHAT, FNYEAQ (reference sequence). Primers for the PCR totalled 60 Vbeta and 13 Jbeta. This table comes from immunoSEQ multiplex PCR, and its TCRdb copy is limited to in-frame clones, with some not included. The table includes approximately 300,000 clones, about 80% detected once. V and J are TRBV7-7 and TRBJ2-5; D unclear. The sequence derives from a girl aged 2-15 years in good health and CMV-seronegative. The material sequenced was PBMCs. As DNA, the CDR3 is TGTGCCAGCAGCTTATGGCCACAAGAGACCCAGTACTTC. This encodes CASSLWPQETQYF.